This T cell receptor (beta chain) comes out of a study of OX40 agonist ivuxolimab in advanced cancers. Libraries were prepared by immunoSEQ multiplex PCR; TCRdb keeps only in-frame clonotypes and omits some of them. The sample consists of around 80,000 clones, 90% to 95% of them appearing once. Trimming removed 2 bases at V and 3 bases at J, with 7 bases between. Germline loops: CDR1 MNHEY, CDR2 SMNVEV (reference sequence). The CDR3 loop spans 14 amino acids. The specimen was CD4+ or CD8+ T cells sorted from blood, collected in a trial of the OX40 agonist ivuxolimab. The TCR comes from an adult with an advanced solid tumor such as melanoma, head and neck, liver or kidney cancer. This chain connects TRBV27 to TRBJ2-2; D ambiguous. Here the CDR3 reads CASSLGTDTGELFF. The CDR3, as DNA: TGTGCCAGCAGTTTAGGAACAGACACCGGGGAGCTGTTTTTT.